The TCR beta chain under discussion was sequenced for a study of cytomegalovirus exposure and HLA in healthy donors. Both 60 Vbeta primers and 13 Jbeta primers went into the PCR. Libraries were prepared by immunoSEQ multiplex PCR; TCRdb keeps only in-frame clonotypes and omits some of them. The sample holds about 110,000 clones, roughly 76% seen once. This CDR3 comprises 16 residues. The V end was cut by 5 bases, the J end by 1 base, with 17 bases between. CDR1 and CDR2 from the germline V gene are SGHTA and FQGNSA. This receptor was identified in a man under 40 in good health and CMV-seropositive. The sequencing sample was made of PBMCs. V gene TRBV7-2 combines with J gene TRBJ2-5; no definite D call. The CDR3 sequence: CASSPSAGATQETQYF. The CDR3 DNA reads as TGTGCCAGCAGCCCCTCGGCTGGAGCGACCCAAGAGACCCAGTACTTC. Full variable domain (missing parts from reference TRBV7-2 and TRBJ2-5): GAGVSQSPSNKVTEKGKDVELRCDPISGHTALYWYRQSLGQGLEFLIYFQGNSAPDKSGLPSDRFSAERTGGSVSTLTIQRTQQEDSAVYLCASSPSAGATQETQYFGPGTRLLVL.